These 8 T cell receptor beta chains originate from one sample sequenced in a study of naive and memory T cell subsets. An equimolar mix of two oligonucleotides served as the beta constant-region primer for TRBC1 and TRBC2. TCRdb re-derived calls from the UMI-ligation and nested PCR reads in MiXCR, one entry per CDR3 protein. Of under 100,000 distinct CDR3 sequences listed, about 7% are singletons. The specimen was central memory CD4+ T cells from blood. The receptors come from a human donor in good health.

The sample holds a few counts of this clonotype. The rearrangement uses TRBV7-3 and TRBJ2-1; D is perhaps TRBD1 or TRBD2 (5 bases each). There are 13 residues in the CDR3. Per germline, CDR1 SGHTA and CDR2 FQGTGA. V gave up 3 bases and J gave up 9 bases, with 12 bases separating them. As DNA, the CDR3 is TGTGCCAGCAGCTTTCGCAGGGACGGTGAGCAGTTCTTC. Translated, it gives CASSFRRDGEQFF.

This clonotype was counted many times. This chain connects TRBV20-1 to TRBJ2-7, with D possibly matching TRBD1 (6 bases). CDR1 DFQATT and CDR2 SNEGSKA come from the germline V gene (reference sequence). The CDR3 consists of 14 residues. The V end was cut by 6 bases, the J end by 2 bases, with 17 bases between. This chain's CDR3 is CSATGEQGAYEQYF. For the CDR3, the DNA is TGCAGTGCAACCGGTGAACAGGGCGCCTACGAGCAGTACTTC.

This chain links TRBV7-2 with TRBJ2-3; no clear D. Germline lookup yields CDR1 SGHTA and CDR2 FQGNSA. The CDR3 sequence is 12 residues long. V was trimmed by 6 bases and J by 4 bases, leaving 8 bases between them. CDR3 in amino acids: CASRISPDTQYF. As DNA, the CDR3 is TGTGCCAGCAGGATTAGCCCAGATACGCAGTATTTT.

This clonotype showed up many times. This chain links TRBV7-8 with TRBJ1-2, with D uncertain. The CDR3 loop spans 13 amino acids. Germline V gene sequence: CDR1 SGHVS, CDR2 FQNEAQ. V was pared by 1 base and J by 8 bases, with 11 bases between. CDR3 nucleotides: TGTGCCAGCAGCTTAGAGAAGTTGGGAGGCTACACCTTC. Its protein product is CASSLEKLGGYTF.

This clonotype appeared many times. This chain uses TRBV5-1 with TRBJ1-1, with D possibly TRBD1 on 5 matching bases. The CDR3 contains 12 residues. V lost 5 bases and J lost 2, with 7 bases in between. Germline V lookup: CDR1 SGHRS, CDR2 YFSETQ. The CDR3 reads CASRGTNTEAFF. Here the CDR3 DNA reads TGCGCCAGCAGAGGGACCAACACTGAAGCTTTCTTT.

The genes are TRBV7-9 and TRBJ2-2; D is uncertain. Trimming shortened V by 2 bases and J by 3 bases, and 7 bases separated the two germline ends. From germline, CDR1 is SEHNR and CDR2 FQNEAQ (reference sequence). CDR3 length equals 14 residues. Written as DNA, the CDR3 is TGTGCCAGCAGCTTATCGTCCCACACCGGGGAGCTGTTTTTT. This gives the protein CASSLSSHTGELFF.

This clonotype was detected ten times or more. The rearrangement joins TRBV6-2 or TRBV6-3 to TRBJ2-7; 8 bases line up with TRBD1. V lost 7 bases and J lost 1; bases outside the gene matches: 9. CDR1 and CDR2 from the germline V gene are MNHEY and SVGEGT. This CDR3 has 15 amino acids. CDR3 region: CASKTTGAGSYEQYF. DNA for the CDR3: TGTGCCAGCAAGACGACAGGGGCAGGATCCTACGAGCAGTACTTC.

This clonotype was found many times. V and J are TRBV19 and TRBJ1-2, with D perhaps TRBD1 (6 bases). V dropped 4 bases and J dropped 4 bases, with 22 bases sitting between them. CDR1 LNHDA and CDR2 SQIVND come from the germline V gene (reference sequence). The CDR3 sequence is 17 residues long. CDR3 sequence reads: CASSKNRDIGITYGYTF. The CDR3 DNA follows: TGTGCCAGTAGTAAGAACCGGGACATTGGGATTACCTATGGCTACACCTTC.